The 10 T cell receptor beta chains presented below share a single source sample, sequenced in a study of cytomegalovirus exposure and HLA in healthy donors. Use of 60 Vbeta and 13 Jbeta primers characterized the PCR. Repertoires were generated with immunoSEQ multiplex PCR, while TCRdb's copy carries only in-frame clones and drops some. Found here are under 200,000 clones, roughly 80% of them singletons; the top ten hold approximately 0.87%. The sequenced sample consisted of PBMCs. These TCRs come from a girl aged 2-10 years in good health and CMV-seropositive.

The rearrangement joins TRBV19 to TRBJ2-7, with 10 bases aligning to TRBD1. The CDR3 consists of 14 residues. Germline-derived CDR1 and CDR2 are LNHDA and SQIVND (reference sequence). The ends lost 7 bases at V and 5 bases at J; junction bases unmatched: 8. In DNA form, the CDR3 reads TGTGCCAGTACCTCGGGGACAGGGGCACACGAGCAGTACTTC. Translated, it gives CASTSGTGAHEQYF.

This clone was detected only a few times. This sequence joins TRBV27 and TRBJ1-5, with 8 bases matching TRBD1. Germline CDR1 is MNHEY and CDR2 is SMNVEV (reference sequence). V lost 1 base, J lost 4 bases, and 9 bases stayed unmatched. The CDR3 totals 17 residues. The CDR3 is CASSLFISTGGNQPQHF. CDR3 DNA sequence: TGTGCCAGCAGTTTATTCATTTCTACAGGGGGAAATCAGCCCCAGCATTTT.

The chain employs TRBV27 and TRBJ2-7, with 7 bases that match TRBD1. Per the germline V gene, CDR1 is MNHEY and CDR2 is SMNVEV (reference sequence). After removal of 2 bases from V and 2 bases from J, the junction contained 6 bases not matched to a gene. This CDR3 region has 15 residues. The CDR3 DNA is TGTGCCAGCAGTTTAAAGGGGGCCTACCCCTACGAGCAGTACTTC. It encodes CASSLKGAYPYEQYF.

The CDR3, as DNA: TGTGCCTGGAGTGTCGGGGGTAGGGGAAAACTGTTTTTT. As protein: CAWSVGGRGKLFF. V gene TRBV30 combines with J gene TRBJ1-4; maybe TRBD1 (5 bases). This CDR3 has 13 amino acids. CDR1 and CDR2 (germline): GTSNPN, SVGIG (reference sequence). Trimming shortened V by 0 bases and J by 10 bases, and 12 bases separated the two germline ends. The whole variable domain, filled in from reference TRBV30 and TRBJ1-4, reads SQTIHQWPATLVQPVGSPLSLECTVEGTSNPNLYWYRQAAGRGLQLLFYSVGIGQISSEVPQNLSASRPQDRQFILSSKKLLLSDSGFYLCAWSVGGRGKLFFGSGTQLSVL.

The chain recombines TRBV9 with TRBJ2-5; 8 nucleotides align to TRBD1. J lost 4 bases, V lost 3 bases, and 11 bases had no gene match. There are 16 residues in the CDR3. Germline V gives CDR1 SGDLS, CDR2 YYNGEE. As DNA, the CDR3 is TGTGCCAGCAGCGGCCCCGGGACAGGAATATTAGAGACCCAGTACTTC. This codes for CASSGPGTGILETQYF.

The chain has TRBV19 and TRBJ2-5; a weak D match, TRBD2 (5 bases). The ends were cut back, 3 bases at V and 0 bases at J, with 20 bases in the middle. CDR3 length: 18 amino acids. Per germline, CDR1 LNHDA and CDR2 SQIVND (reference sequence). The CDR3, as DNA: TGTGCCAGTAGTATTTTCTATGGGCTAGCAGATTACCAAGAGACCCAGTACTTC. Translating gives CASSIFYGLADYQETQYF.

V gene TRBV30 combines with J gene TRBJ2-6, with 8 bases aligning to TRBD1. This CDR3 has 14 residues. Germline V lookup: CDR1 GTSNPN, CDR2 SVGIG (reference sequence). J was trimmed by 2 bases and V by 4 bases; bases with no gene match: 1. The CDR3 region is CAWTTGAGANVLTF. CDR3 coding DNA: TGTGCCTGGACGACAGGGGCTGGGGCCAACGTCCTGACTTTC.

This clone has a handful of counts. The gene calls are TRBV25-1 and TRBJ2-7; the match to TRBD1 covers 9 bases. Germline assignment: CDR1 MGHDK and CDR2 SYGVNS. There are 12 residues in the CDR3. After removal of 3 bases from V and 13 bases from J, the junction contained 7 bases not matched to a gene. CDR3 protein: CASSDGTGRPYF. CDR3 nucleotide sequence: TGTGCCAGCAGTGATGGGACAGGGAGGCCTTACTTC.

The J gene is TRBJ2-2, the V gene TRBV28, with a possible D match to TRBD2 (5 bases). Germline CDR1 is MDHEN and CDR2 is SYDVKM. V shed 3 bases and J shed 4 bases, with 15 bases lying between them. CDR3 length: 16 residues. CDR3 residues: CASSFDRVEGTGELFF. CDR3 coding DNA: TGTGCCAGCAGTTTCGATAGGGTCGAGGGCACCGGGGAGCTGTTTTTT.

The sample holds one count of this clone. The chain links TRBV30 to TRBJ2-1, with D possibly TRBD2 on 6 matching bases. The CDR3 sequence is 14 residues long. The germline V and J ends were trimmed by 2 bases and 9 bases, with 17 bases remaining between them. Germline V gene sequence: CDR1 GTSNPN, CDR2 SVGIG (reference sequence). CDR3 region: CAWSRGRLVSEQFF. The CDR3 region has the DNA TGTGCCTGGAGTCGAGGGAGGCTAGTCTCTGAGCAGTTCTTC.